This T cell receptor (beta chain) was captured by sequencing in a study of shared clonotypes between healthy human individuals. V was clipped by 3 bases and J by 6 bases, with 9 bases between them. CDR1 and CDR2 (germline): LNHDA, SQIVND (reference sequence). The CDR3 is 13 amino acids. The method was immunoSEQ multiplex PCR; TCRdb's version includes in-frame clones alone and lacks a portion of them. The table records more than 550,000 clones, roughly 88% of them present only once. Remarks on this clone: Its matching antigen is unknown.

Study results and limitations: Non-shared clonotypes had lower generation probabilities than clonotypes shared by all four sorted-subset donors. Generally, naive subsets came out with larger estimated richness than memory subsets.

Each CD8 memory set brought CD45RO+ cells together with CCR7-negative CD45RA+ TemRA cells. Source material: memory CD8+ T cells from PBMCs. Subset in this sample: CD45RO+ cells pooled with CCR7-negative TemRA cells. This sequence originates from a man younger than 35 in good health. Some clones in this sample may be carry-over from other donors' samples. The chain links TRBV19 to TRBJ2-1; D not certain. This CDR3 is CASSMGGRNEQFF. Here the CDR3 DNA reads TGTGCCAGTAGTATGGGCGGCCGCAATGAGCAGTTCTTC.